This T cell receptor beta chain is from a study of cytomegalovirus exposure and HLA in healthy donors. Germline values: CDR1 SGHTA, CDR2 FQGTGA. The CDR3 runs 17 residues. V was trimmed by 2 bases and J by 0 bases, leaving 14 bases between them. 13 Jbeta primers and 60 Vbeta primers were used for the PCR. The method was immunoSEQ multiplex PCR; TCRdb's version includes in-frame clones alone and lacks a portion of them. In the table there are about 140,000 clones, roughly 75% of which are singletons. This TCR was recovered from a man between 18 and 29 years old in good health and CMV-seropositive. The sequencing sample was made of PBMCs. This rearrangement joins TRBV7-3 to TRBJ2-1, with D hard to call. The CDR3: CASSLVPTRFSYNEQFF. CDR3 sequence (DNA): TGTGCCAGCAGCTTAGTCCCTACGAGATTCTCCTACAATGAGCAGTTCTTC.